This T cell receptor beta chain is drawn from a study of OX40 agonist ivuxolimab in advanced cancers. Study outcomes and limitations: Some nonresponders additionally presented with little normalized T-cell clonal expansion.

Produced via immunoSEQ multiplex PCR; TCRdb's table is partial and in-frame only. The table includes roughly 8,600 clones, around 72% detected once. This CDR3 has 12 residues. The germline V gene has CDR1 SEHNR and CDR2 FQNEAQ (reference sequence). V gave up 6 bases and J gave up 4 bases, with 6 bases separating them. Comment on this clone: The target antigen is unknown.

The rearrangement joins TRBV7-9 to TRBJ2-2; no firm D call. The origin of this receptor is an adult with an advanced solid tumor such as melanoma, head and neck, liver or kidney cancer. The specimen was CD4+ or CD8+ T cells sorted from blood, collected in a trial of the OX40 agonist ivuxolimab. The CDR3 is CASSPGTGELFF. For the CDR3, the DNA is TGTGCCAGCAGTCCCGGCACCGGGGAGCTGTTTTTT.